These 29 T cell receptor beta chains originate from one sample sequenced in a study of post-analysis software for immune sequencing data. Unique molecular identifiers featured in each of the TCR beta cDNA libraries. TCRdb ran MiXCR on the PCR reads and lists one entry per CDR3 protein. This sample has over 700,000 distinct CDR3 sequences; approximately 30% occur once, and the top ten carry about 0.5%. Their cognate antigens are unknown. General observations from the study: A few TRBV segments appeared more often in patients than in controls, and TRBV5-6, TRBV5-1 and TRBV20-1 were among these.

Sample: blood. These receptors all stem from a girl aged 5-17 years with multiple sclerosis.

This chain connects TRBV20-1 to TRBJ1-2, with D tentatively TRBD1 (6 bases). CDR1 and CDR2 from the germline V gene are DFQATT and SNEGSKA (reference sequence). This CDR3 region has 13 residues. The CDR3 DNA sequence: TGCAATGCGGGGGGCTATTCCAACTATGGCTACACCTTC. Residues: CNAGGYSNYGYTF.

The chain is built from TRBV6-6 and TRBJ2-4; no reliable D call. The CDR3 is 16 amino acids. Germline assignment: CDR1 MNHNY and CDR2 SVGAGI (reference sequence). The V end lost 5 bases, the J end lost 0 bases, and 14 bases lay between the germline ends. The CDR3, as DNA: TGTGCCAGCAGTCCCACGACGGTCCTAGCCAAAAACATTCAGTACTTC. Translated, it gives CASSPTTVLAKNIQYF.

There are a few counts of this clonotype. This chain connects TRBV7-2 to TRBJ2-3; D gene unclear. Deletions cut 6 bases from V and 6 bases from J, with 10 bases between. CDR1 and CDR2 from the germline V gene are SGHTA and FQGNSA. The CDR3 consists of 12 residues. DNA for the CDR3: TGTGCCAGCAGATTCTCCGCGGATACGCAGTATTTT. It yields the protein CASRFSADTQYF.

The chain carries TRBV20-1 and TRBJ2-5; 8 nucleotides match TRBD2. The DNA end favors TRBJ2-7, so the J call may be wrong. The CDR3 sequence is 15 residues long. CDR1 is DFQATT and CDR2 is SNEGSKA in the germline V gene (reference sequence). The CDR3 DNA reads TGCAGTGCTCTTCGCCGACTAGCGACTAAGCACGAGCAGTACTTC. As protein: CSALRRLATKHEQYF.

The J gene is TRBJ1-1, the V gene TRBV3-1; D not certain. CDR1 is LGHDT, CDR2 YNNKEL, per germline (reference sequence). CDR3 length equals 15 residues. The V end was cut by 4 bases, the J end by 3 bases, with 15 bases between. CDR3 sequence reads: CASSRSPFEDTEAFF. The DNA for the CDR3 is TGTGCCAGCAGCCGCTCCCCGTTTGAGGACACTGAAGCTTTCTTT.

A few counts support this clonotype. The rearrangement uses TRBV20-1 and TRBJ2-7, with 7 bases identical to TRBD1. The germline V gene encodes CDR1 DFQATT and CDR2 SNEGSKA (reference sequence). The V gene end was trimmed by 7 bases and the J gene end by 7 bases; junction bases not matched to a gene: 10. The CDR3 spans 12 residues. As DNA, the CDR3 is TGCAGTGTTGCCGACAGGGTGAGGGAGCAGTACTTC. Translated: CSVADRVREQYF.

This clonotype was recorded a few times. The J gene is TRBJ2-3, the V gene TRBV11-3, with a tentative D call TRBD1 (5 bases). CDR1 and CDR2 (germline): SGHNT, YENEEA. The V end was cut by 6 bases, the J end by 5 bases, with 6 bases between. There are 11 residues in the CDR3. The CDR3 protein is CASRGLDTQYF. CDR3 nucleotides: TGTGCCAGCAGGGGGCTAGATACGCAGTATTTT. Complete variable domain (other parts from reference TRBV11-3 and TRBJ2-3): EAGVVQSPRYKIIEKKQPVAFWCNPISGHNTLYWYLQNLGQGPELLIRYENEEAVDDSQLPKDRFSAERLKGVDSTLKIQPAELGDSAVYLCASRGLDTQYFGPGTRLTVL.

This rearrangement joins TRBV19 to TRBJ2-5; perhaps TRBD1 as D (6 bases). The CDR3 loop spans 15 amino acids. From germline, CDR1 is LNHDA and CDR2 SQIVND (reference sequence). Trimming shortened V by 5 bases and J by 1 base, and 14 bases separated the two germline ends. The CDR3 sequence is CASSPGGRGQETQYF. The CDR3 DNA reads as TGTGCCAGTAGTCCTGGGGGCCGAGGCCAAGAGACCCAGTACTTC. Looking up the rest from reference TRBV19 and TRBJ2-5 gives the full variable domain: DGGITQSPKYLFRKEGQNVTLSCEQNLNHDAMYWYRQDPGQGLRLIYYSQIVNDFQKGDIAEGYSVSREKKESFPLTVTSAQKNPTAFYLCASSPGGRGQETQYFGPGTRLLVL.

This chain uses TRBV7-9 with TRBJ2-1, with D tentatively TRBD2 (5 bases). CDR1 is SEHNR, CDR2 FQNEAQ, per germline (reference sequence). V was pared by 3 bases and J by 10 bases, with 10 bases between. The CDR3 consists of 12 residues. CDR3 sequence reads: CASSLEVKEQFF. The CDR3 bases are TGTGCCAGCAGCTTGGAGGTAAAAGAGCAGTTCTTC.

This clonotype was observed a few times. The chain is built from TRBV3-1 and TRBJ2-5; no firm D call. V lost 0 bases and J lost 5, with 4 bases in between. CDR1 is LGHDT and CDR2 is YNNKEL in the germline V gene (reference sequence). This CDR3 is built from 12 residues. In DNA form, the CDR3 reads TGTGCCAGCAGCCAAGATTCCGAGACCCAGTACTTC. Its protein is CASSQDSETQYF.

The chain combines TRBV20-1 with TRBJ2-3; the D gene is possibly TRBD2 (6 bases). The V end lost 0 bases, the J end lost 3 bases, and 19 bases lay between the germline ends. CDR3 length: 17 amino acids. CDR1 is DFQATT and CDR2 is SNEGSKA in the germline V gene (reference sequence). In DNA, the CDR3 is TGCAGTGCTAGAGATCAAAGGACTAAGGTCCTTACAGATACGCAGTATTTT. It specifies CSARDQRTKVLTDTQYF.

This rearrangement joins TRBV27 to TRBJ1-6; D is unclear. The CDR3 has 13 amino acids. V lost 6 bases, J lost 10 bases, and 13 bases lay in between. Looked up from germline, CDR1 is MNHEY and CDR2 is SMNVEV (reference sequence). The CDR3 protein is CASSRGIGSPLHF. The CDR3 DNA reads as TGTGCCAGCAGCCGGGGAATAGGGTCACCCCTCCACTTT.

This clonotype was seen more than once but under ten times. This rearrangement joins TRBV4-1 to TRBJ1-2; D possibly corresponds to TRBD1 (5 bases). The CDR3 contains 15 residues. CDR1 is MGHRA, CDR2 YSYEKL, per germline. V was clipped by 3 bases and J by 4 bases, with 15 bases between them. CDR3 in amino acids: CASSQGLPEVYGYTF. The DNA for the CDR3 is TGCGCCAGCAGCCAGGGACTCCCGGAGGTCTATGGCTACACCTTC.

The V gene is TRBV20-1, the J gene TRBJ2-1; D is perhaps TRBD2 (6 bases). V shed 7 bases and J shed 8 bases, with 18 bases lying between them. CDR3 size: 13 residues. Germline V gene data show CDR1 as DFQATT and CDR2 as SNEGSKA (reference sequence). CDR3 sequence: CSESGRQSHEQFF. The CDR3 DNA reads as TGCAGTGAATCCGGGAGACAGTCCCATGAGCAGTTCTTC.

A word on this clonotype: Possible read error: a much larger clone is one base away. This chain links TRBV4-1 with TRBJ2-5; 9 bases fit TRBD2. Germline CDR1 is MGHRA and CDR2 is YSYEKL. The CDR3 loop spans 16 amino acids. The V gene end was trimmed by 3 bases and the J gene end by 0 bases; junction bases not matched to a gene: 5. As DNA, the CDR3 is TGCGCCAGCAGCCATTTCCTAGCGGGGAACCAAGAGACCCAGTACTTC. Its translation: CASSHFLAGNQETQYF.

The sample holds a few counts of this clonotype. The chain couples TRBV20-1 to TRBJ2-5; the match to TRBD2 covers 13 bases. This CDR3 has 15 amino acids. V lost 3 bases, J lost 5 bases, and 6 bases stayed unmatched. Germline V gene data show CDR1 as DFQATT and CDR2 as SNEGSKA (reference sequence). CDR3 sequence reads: CSASLTSGGMETQYF. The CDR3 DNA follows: TGCAGTGCTAGTCTGACTAGCGGGGGGATGGAGACCCAGTACTTC.

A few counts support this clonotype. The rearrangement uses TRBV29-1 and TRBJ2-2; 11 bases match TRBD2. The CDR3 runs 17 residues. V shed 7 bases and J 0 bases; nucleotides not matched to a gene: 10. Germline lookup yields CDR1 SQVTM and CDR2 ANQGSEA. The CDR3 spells CSALRLAGSANTGELFF. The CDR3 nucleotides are TGCAGCGCCCTGAGACTAGCGGGATCCGCGAACACCGGGGAGCTGTTTTTT.

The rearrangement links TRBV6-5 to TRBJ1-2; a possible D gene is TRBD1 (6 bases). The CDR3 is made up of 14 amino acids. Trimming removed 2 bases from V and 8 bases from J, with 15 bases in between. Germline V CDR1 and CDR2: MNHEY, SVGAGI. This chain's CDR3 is CASSYKGEGEGYTF. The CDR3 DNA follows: TGTGCCAGCAGTTACAAGGGGGAGGGGGAGGGCTACACCTTC.

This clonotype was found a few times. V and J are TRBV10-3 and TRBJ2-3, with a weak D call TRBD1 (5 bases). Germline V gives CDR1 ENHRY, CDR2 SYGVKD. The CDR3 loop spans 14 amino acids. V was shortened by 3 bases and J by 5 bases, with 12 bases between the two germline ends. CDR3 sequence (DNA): TGTGCCATCAGTGACCCAGGGCTACGAGATACGCAGTATTTT. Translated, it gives CAISDPGLRDTQYF.

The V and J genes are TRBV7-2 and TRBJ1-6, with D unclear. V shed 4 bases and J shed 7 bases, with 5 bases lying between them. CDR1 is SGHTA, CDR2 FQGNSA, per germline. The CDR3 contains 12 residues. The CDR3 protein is CASSSINSPLHF. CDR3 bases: TGTGCCAGCAGCTCTATAAATTCACCCCTCCACTTT.

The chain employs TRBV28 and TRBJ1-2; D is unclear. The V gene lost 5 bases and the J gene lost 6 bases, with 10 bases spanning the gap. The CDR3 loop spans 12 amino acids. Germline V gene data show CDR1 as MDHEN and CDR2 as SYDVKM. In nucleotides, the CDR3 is TGTGCCAGCAGTATACAAGGACATGGCTACACCTTC. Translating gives CASSIQGHGYTF.

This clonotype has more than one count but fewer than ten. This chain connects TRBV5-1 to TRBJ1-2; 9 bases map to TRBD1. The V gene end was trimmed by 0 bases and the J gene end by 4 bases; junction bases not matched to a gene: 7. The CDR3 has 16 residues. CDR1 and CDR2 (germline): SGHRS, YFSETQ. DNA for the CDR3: TGCGCCAGCAGCTTGGGACTCGACAGGGGGGTCTATGGCTACACCTTC. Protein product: CASSLGLDRGVYGYTF.

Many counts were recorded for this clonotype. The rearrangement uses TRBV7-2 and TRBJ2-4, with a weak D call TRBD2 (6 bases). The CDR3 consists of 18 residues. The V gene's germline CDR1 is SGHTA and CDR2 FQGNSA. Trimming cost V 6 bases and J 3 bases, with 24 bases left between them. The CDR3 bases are TGTGCCAGCAGGGAGTGGGACTTCAGAAGGTTGGTCAAAAACATTCAGTACTTC. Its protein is CASREWDFRRLVKNIQYF.

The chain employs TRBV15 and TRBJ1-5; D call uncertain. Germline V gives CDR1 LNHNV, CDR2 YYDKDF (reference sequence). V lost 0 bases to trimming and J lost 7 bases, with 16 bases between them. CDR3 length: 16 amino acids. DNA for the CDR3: TGTGCCACCAGCAGAGATCGGGGAATGGGTCCACAGCCCCAGCATTTT. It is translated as CATSRDRGMGPQPQHF. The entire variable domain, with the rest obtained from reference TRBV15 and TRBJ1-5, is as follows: DAMVIQNPRYQVTQFGKPVTLSCSQTLNHNVMYWYQQKSSQAPKLLFHYYDKDFNNEADTPDNFQSRRPNTSFCFLDIRSPGLGDTAMYLCATSRDRGMGPQPQHFGDGTRLSIL.

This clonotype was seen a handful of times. The CDR3 nucleotides are TGCAGTGCTAGATACCGTTACGAGCAGTACTTC. Amino acid sequence: CSARYRYEQYF. The rearrangement uses TRBV20-1 and TRBJ2-7; D is uncertain. Looked up from germline, CDR1 is DFQATT and CDR2 is SNEGSKA (reference sequence). The length of the CDR3 is 11 residues. Deletions cut 2 bases from V and 4 bases from J, with 6 bases between.

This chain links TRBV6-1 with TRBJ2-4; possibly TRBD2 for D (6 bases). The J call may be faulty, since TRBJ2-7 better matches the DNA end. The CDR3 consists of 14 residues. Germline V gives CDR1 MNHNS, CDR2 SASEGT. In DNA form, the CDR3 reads TGTGCCAGCAGTGAAGTAGCGGACGAATACGAGCAGTACTTC. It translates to CASSEVADEYEQYF.

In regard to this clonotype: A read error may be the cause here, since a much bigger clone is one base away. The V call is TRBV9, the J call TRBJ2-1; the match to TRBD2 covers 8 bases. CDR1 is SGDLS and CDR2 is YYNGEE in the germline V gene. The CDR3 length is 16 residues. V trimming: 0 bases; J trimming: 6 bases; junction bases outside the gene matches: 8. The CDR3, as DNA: TGTGCCAGCAGCGTAGAACGTAGCGGGACGGGCAATGAGCAGTTCTTC. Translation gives CASSVERSGTGNEQFF.

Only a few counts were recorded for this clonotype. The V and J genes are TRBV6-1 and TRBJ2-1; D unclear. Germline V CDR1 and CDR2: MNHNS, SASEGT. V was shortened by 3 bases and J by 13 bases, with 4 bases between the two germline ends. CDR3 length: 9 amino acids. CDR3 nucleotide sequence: TGTGCCAGCAGTGAGACACAGTTCTTC. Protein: CASSETQFF.

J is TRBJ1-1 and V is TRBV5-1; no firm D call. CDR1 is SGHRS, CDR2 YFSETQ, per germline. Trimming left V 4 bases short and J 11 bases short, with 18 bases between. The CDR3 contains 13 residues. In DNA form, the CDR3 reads TGCGCCAGCAGCCAAGCGACGGTTCAAGGGGCTTTCTTT. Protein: CASSQATVQGAFF.